The sequence of this TCR beta chain was determined in a study of cytomegalovirus exposure and HLA in healthy donors. About the research overall: Most genotyped donors, roughly 83% of about 400, had Caucasian-associated genetic ancestry.

The study, taken as a whole, reports: Sequences of the TCR beta chain were said to predict the HLA-A and HLA-B alleles of most subjects accurately. A later analysis associated 16,951 TCR beta sequences with HLA alleles at a 0.05 false discovery rate. In a later analysis, CMV-associated beta chains were mostly HLA-associated, it appeared.

Note on this clone: The antigen is unknown.

Germline CDR1 and CDR2: MNHNS and SASEGT. V lost 2 bases and J lost 7; bases outside the gene matches: 12. The CDR3 contains 16 residues. 60 Vbeta and 13 Jbeta primers were used in PCR. Measured with immunoSEQ multiplex PCR; TCRdb has only the in-frame clones, and not every one. The sample holds 150,000 or so clones, 80% seen once. Specimen: PBMCs. V gene TRBV6-1 combines with J gene TRBJ2-7, with 9 bases that match TRBD2. The clonotype originates from a woman in her forties in good health and CMV-seronegative. Here the CDR3 DNA reads TGTGCCAGCAGTGAACAATGGCTAGCGGGAACCCGGGAGCAGTACTTC. Amino acids: CASSEQWLAGTREQYF.